This T cell receptor beta chain was identified in a study of vaccination and CD4 T cells after COVID-19. Worth noting for this clonotype: Its antigen is not known.

This CDR3 has 13 residues. Per the germline V gene, CDR1 is WNHNN and CDR2 is SYGVQD (reference sequence). V lost 5 bases and J lost 5; bases outside the gene matches: 2. Stated treatment: approximately 9-day PBMC culture with coronavirus spike peptide pools or control peptides (ViraFEST assay). From the unexposed donor, CD4+ T cells were collected ahead of the COVID-19 pandemic (2011-2018). Oncomine TCR Beta short-read sequencing was applied to DNA from cultured CD4+ T cells. TCRdb passed the PCR reads through MiXCR, listing each CDR3 protein once. This sample has more than 7,500 distinct CDR3 sequences; less than 55% occur once, and the top ten carry 11%.

The genes are TRBV10-1 and TRBJ1-2; 10 bases match TRBD1. The sample consisted of CD4+ T cells from blood, cultured in vitro. The receptor's source is a human donor in good health. The CDR3 DNA reads TGCGCCAGCAGTTTGGACAGGGGGTATGGCTACACCTTC. Protein sequence: CASSLDRGYGYTF.